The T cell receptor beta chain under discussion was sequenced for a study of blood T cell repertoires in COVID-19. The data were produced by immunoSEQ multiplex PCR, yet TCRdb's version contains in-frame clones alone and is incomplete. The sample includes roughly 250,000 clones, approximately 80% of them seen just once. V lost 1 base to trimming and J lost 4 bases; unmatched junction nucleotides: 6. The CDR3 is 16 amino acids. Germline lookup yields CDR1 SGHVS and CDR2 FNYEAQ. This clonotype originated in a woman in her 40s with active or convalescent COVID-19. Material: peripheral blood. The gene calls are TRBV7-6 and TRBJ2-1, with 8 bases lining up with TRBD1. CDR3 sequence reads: CASSLVFGQGYNEQFF. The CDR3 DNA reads TGTGCCAGCAGCTTAGTCTTTGGACAGGGATACAATGAGCAGTTCTTC.